A single sample is the source of the 25 T cell receptor beta chains below, sequenced in a study of shared clonotypes between healthy human individuals. Method: immunoSEQ multiplex PCR; TCRdb's copy keeps in-frame clones and lacks some. The sample has some 500,000 clones, approximately 71% seen once. The sample was PBMCs. The receptors were sampled from a woman in her 40s in good health. Some clones in this sample may be carry-over from other donors' samples.

The chain couples TRBV30 to TRBJ1-4; possible D gene TRBD1, 5 bases. Germline V CDR1 and CDR2: GTSNPN, SVGIG (reference sequence). The CDR3 extends over 13 amino acids. Deletions cut 2 bases from V and 4 bases from J, with 8 bases between. The chain's CDR3 is CAWSWGNNEKLFF. In DNA form, the CDR3 reads TGTGCCTGGAGTTGGGGGAATAATGAAAAACTGTTTTTT.

V and J are TRBV7-2 and TRBJ2-7; no clear D. V lost 5 bases to trimming and J lost 3 bases, with 8 bases between them. This CDR3 is built from 12 residues. Germline values: CDR1 SGHTA, CDR2 FQGNSA. In nucleotides, the CDR3 is TGTGCCAGCAGCAGGGATGGCTACGAGCAGTACTTC. Translating gives CASSRDGYEQYF.

In this sample, this clone turned up a few times. The chain employs TRBV7-9 and TRBJ1-1, with 10 bases matching TRBD1. Trimming at V came to 4 bases and at J to 8 bases, leaving 4 bases not matched to a gene. The CDR3 runs 13 residues. Per germline, CDR1 SEHNR and CDR2 FQNEAQ (reference sequence). The CDR3 sequence is CASSSDRGQEAFF. As DNA, the CDR3 is TGTGCCAGCAGCTCCGACAGGGGGCAAGAAGCTTTCTTT.

The V gene is TRBV4-1, the J gene TRBJ2-1, with 13 bases fitting TRBD2. Germline V gives CDR1 MGHRA, CDR2 YSYEKL. The CDR3 covers 17 residues. Germline trimming cut 1 base from V and 8 bases from J; bases unmatched to any gene: 8. CDR3 residues: CASSQAWTSGSRDEQFF. In DNA, the CDR3 is TGCGCCAGCAGCCAAGCCTGGACTAGCGGGAGTAGGGATGAGCAGTTCTTC.

V gene TRBV11-2 combines with J gene TRBJ2-1, with 7 bases fitting TRBD2. Germline CDR1 SGHAT, CDR2 FQNNGV. The CDR3 contains 13 residues. V gave up 3 bases and J gave up 8 bases; unmatched junction bases: 4. The CDR3 here is CASSFAGDDEQFF. The CDR3 DNA is TGTGCCAGCAGCTTTGCGGGAGACGATGAGCAGTTCTTC.

The chain uses TRBV4-1 and TRBJ2-5, with D possibly matching TRBD2 (5 bases). Matching the DNA end better, TRBJ2-7 makes the J call doubtful. The CDR3 covers 15 residues. The germline V gene encodes CDR1 MGHRA and CDR2 YSYEKL. The CDR3 DNA reads TGCGCCAGCAGCCAAGGACCAAGGGAACTAGACGAGCAGTACTTC. It encodes CASSQGPRELDEQYF.

Here the CDR3 reads CAWAEPNYGYTF. The DNA for the CDR3 is TGTGCCTGGGCAGAACCTAACTATGGCTACACCTTC. The chain carries TRBV30 and TRBJ1-2, with D unclear. The CDR3 sequence is 12 residues long. Trimming pared 5 bases from V and 0 bases from J, leaving 7 bases between. The germline gives CDR1 GTSNPN, CDR2 SVGIG (reference sequence).

This rearrangement joins TRBV13 to TRBJ2-2, with 7 bases lining up with TRBD1. The CDR3 loop spans 13 amino acids. The J segment lost 4 bases and the V segment lost 7 bases, leaving 3 bases of the junction unmatched. CDR1 PRHDT and CDR2 FYEKMQ come from the germline V gene (reference sequence). DNA of the CDR3: TGTGCCAGCAAGGACAGGTTCACCGGGGAGCTGTTTTTT. It encodes CASKDRFTGELFF. Drawing the rest from reference TRBV13 and TRBJ2-2, the complete variable domain is AAGVIQSPRHLIKEKRETATLKCYPIPRHDTVYWYQQGPGQDPQFLISFYEKMQSDKGSIPDRFSAQQFSDYHSELNMSSLELGDSALYFCASKDRFTGELFFGEGSRLTVL.

V usage is TRBV4-1 and J usage is TRBJ2-7, with a weak D call TRBD2 (6 bases). Trimming removed 1 base at V and 4 bases at J, with 11 bases between. The germline V gene has CDR1 MGHRA and CDR2 YSYEKL. The CDR3 length is 14 residues. CDR3 sequence reads: CASSQVVRGYEQYF. CDR3 nucleotides: TGCGCCAGCAGCCAAGTTGTCCGGGGGTACGAGCAGTACTTC.

The gene calls are TRBV4-3 and TRBJ1-5; 7 bases are a match to TRBD1. The germline CDR1 and CDR2 sequences are LGHNA and YSLEER. V lost 0 bases and J lost 8; bases outside the gene matches: 7. CDR3 length: 15 residues. CDR3 sequence (DNA): TGCGCCAGCAGCCAAGATTGGACAGGACGGGAGCCCCAGCATTTT. It translates to CASSQDWTGREPQHF.

This chain connects TRBV27 to TRBJ2-1, with 11 bases identical to TRBD2. The CDR3 is 18 amino acids. V shed 5 bases and J 2 bases; nucleotides not matched to a gene: 11. Germline values: CDR1 MNHEY, CDR2 SMNVEV (reference sequence). This CDR3 reads CASSLGASGRLTYNEQFF. The DNA of the CDR3 is TGTGCCAGCAGTCTGGGGGCTAGCGGGAGGCTCACCTACAATGAGCAGTTCTTC.

V usage is TRBV27 and J usage is TRBJ1-1; 9 bases align to TRBD1. Germline V gene lookup returns CDR1 MNHEY and CDR2 SMNVEV (reference sequence). Unmatched junction bases numbered 5, after V lost 6 bases and J lost 6 bases. The CDR3 sequence is 13 residues long. CDR3 region: CASSRQGGPEAFF. DNA of the CDR3: TGTGCCAGCAGCCGACAGGGGGGGCCTGAAGCTTTCTTT.

Comment on this clone: This sample includes further DNA sequences coding for the same CDR3. The gene calls are TRBV18 and TRBJ2-7; D might be TRBD1 (7 bases). CDR3 length equals 13 residues. Between the trimmed V and J ends, which lost 3 bases and 4 bases, there was a span of 10 bases. CDR1 and CDR2 (germline): KGHSH, LQKENI. CDR3 sequence reads: CASSPSGGYEQYF. The CDR3, as DNA: TGTGCCAGCTCACCGTCAGGGGGGTACGAGCAGTACTTC. Looking up the rest from reference TRBV18 and TRBJ2-7 gives the full variable domain: NAGVMQNPRHLVRRRGQEARLRCSPMKGHSHVYWYRQLPEEGLKFMVYLQKENIIDESGMPKERFSAEFPKEGPSILRIQQVVRGDSAAYFCASSPSGGYEQYFGPGTRLTVT.

For this clone: A far larger clone is one nucleotide away, so this likely arose from a read error. Because the CDR3 is missing its conserved closing phenylalanine or tryptophan, this is likely a read error. The chain combines TRBV20-1 with TRBJ2-3; D unresolved. Germline V CDR1 and CDR2: DFQATT, SNEGSKA (reference sequence). Trimming pared 3 bases from V and 4 bases from J, leaving 5 bases between. The CDR3 runs 11 residues. In nucleotides, the CDR3 is TGCAGTGCTAGTTATCCAGATACGCAGTATCTT. This gives the protein CSASYPDTQYL.

The chain links TRBV4-2 to TRBJ2-5; possibly TRBD1 for D (5 bases). The germline gives CDR1 LGHNA, CDR2 YNFKEQ. V was clipped by 0 bases and J by 4 bases, with 9 bases between them. The CDR3 is 14 amino acids. The CDR3 sequence is CASSQDRRVETQYF. The CDR3 DNA is TGTGCCAGCAGCCAAGATCGCAGGGTAGAGACCCAGTACTTC.

The chain uses TRBV5-1 and TRBJ2-1; 9 bases map to TRBD1. This CDR3 has 17 amino acids. Germline trimming cut 2 bases from V and 9 bases from J; bases unmatched to any gene: 15. Germline CDR1 SGHRS, CDR2 YFSETQ. This CDR3 reads CASSLISPGQGVSEQFF. Written as DNA, the CDR3 is TGCGCCAGCAGCTTAATATCCCCGGGACAGGGTGTCTCTGAGCAGTTCTTC. The full variable domain, with the rest looked up from reference TRBV5-1 and TRBJ2-1, is KAGVTQTPRYLIKTRGQQVTLSCSPISGHRSVSWYQQTPGQGLQFLFEYFSETQRNKGNFPGRFSGRQFSNSRSEMNVSTLELGDSALYLCASSLISPGQGVSEQFFGPGTRLTVL.

This sequence joins TRBV2 and TRBJ2-6; D remains unclear. The CDR3 is 15 residues long. The V gene's germline CDR1 is SNHLY and CDR2 FYNNEI. V gave up 0 bases and J gave up 0 bases, with 3 bases separating them. CDR3 bases: TGTGCCAGCAGTGAAGCTGCCTCTGGGGCCAACGTCCTGACTTTC. Its protein product is CASSEAASGANVLTF.

The CDR3 nucleotides read TGTGCCAGCAGCCCCGGGACAGCACAAGAGACCCAGTACTTC. This codes for CASSPGTAQETQYF. This rearrangement joins TRBV7-6 to TRBJ2-5, with TRBD1 matching over 7 bases. Germline CDR1 SGHVS, CDR2 FNYEAQ. The CDR3 totals 14 residues. The V gene end was trimmed by 5 bases and the J gene end by 2 bases; junction bases not matched to a gene: 5.

This clone was seen only a few times. This chain uses TRBV7-7 with TRBJ2-1; D is unclear. V shed 1 base and J shed 1 base, with 2 bases lying between them. CDR1 is SSHAT and CDR2 is FNYEAQ in the germline V gene (reference sequence). The CDR3 totals 13 residues. Here the CDR3 reads CASSLGSYNEQFF. The CDR3 DNA reads TGTGCCAGCAGCTTAGGTTCCTACAATGAGCAGTTCTTC.

This chain joins TRBV4-2 and TRBJ2-1, with 14 positions matching TRBD2. This CDR3 is 15 amino acids long. Germline V lookup: CDR1 LGHNA, CDR2 YNFKEQ. J lost 11 bases, V lost 1 base, and 4 bases had no gene match. The CDR3 DNA sequence: TGTGCCAGCAGCCAAGGGGGGACTAGCGGGAGTCAGCAGTTCTTC. Translation: CASSQGGTSGSQQFF.

V and J are TRBV19 and TRBJ1-5; 9 bases match TRBD1. V was clipped by 4 bases and J by 6 bases; unmatched bases: 7. This CDR3 has 15 amino acids. CDR1 is LNHDA, CDR2 SQIVND, per germline (reference sequence). CDR3 nucleotide sequence: TGTGCCAGTAGTACAACGGGACAGGGCAGTCAGCCCCAGCATTTT. Protein: CASSTTGQGSQPQHF.

V and J are TRBV28 and TRBJ2-3; no definite D call. The CDR3 runs to 16 residues. Per the germline V gene, CDR1 is MDHEN and CDR2 is SYDVKM. Trimming pared 3 bases from V and 5 bases from J, leaving 18 bases between. CDR3 nucleotide sequence: TGTGCCAGCAGTTTTGGTACCATCCCCCTCGGAGATACGCAGTATTTT. Translation: CASSFGTIPLGDTQYF. Variable domain in full (rest from reference TRBV28 and TRBJ2-3): DVKVTQSSRYLVKRTGEKVFLECVQDMDHENMFWYRQDPGLGLRLIYFSYDVKMKEKGDIPEGYSVSREKKERFSLILESASTNQTSMYLCASSFGTIPLGDTQYFGPGTRLTVL.

Comment on this clone: A far larger clone is one base from this, pointing to a likely read error. The identical CDR3 is also encoded by other nucleotide sequences in the sample. V usage is TRBV9 and J usage is TRBJ2-7; D not resolved. The germline gives CDR1 SGDLS, CDR2 YYNGEE. The CDR3 is made up of 13 amino acids. Written as DNA, the CDR3 is TGCGCCAGCAGCGTACATTTCTCCTCCGAGCAGTACTTC. Its translation is CASSVHFSSEQYF.

A remark on this clone: Other DNA sequences in this sample translate to the same CDR3. V and J are TRBV27 and TRBJ2-3; 8 bases are a match to TRBD2. This CDR3 comprises 14 residues. The germline gives CDR1 MNHEY, CDR2 SMNVEV (reference sequence). Trimming took 6 bases from V and 2 from J; bases not matched to a gene: 4. CDR3 sequence reads: CASSLAGTTDTQYF. In DNA, the CDR3 is TGTGCCAGCAGCCTAGCGGGTACCACAGATACGCAGTATTTT.

The chain combines TRBV5-4 with TRBJ2-7; D unclear. Germline values: CDR1 SGHNT, CDR2 YYREEE (reference sequence). Trimming took 4 bases from V and 3 from J, leaving 8 bases between them. The CDR3 runs 12 residues. The CDR3 DNA sequence: TGTGCCAGCAGCAAGACGGACTACGAGCAGTACTTC. This gives the protein CASSKTDYEQYF. Variable domain in full (rest from reference TRBV5-4 and TRBJ2-7): ETGVTQSPTHLIKTRGQQVTLRCSSQSGHNTVSWYQQALGQGPQFIFQYYREEENGRGNFPPRFSGLQFPNYSSELNVNALELDDSALYLCASSKTDYEQYFGPGTRLTVT.